This record covers a single T cell receptor beta chain. As yet, its antigen is unknown. Donors came from a validation cohort of about 120 subjects, distinct from the first 666-subject cohort. This sample was taken from a study of cytomegalovirus exposure and HLA in healthy donors. Data came from immunoSEQ multiplex PCR; TCRdb stores just in-frame clones and leaves some out. Of some 250,000 clones detected, 86% appear once; the ten largest clones hold over 0.95%. Germline V gene sequence: CDR1 LGHNA, CDR2 YNFKEQ. Trimming took 0 bases from V and 4 from J; bases not matched to a gene: 9. There are 18 residues in the CDR3. Study-level points and caveats: The study recorded 160 or so TCR beta chains that were cytomegalovirus-associated.

The receptor was isolated from a woman aged 30 to 39 in good health and CMV-seropositive. The rearrangement links TRBV4-2 to TRBJ2-3; 11 bases are shared with TRBD2. The sample was PBMCs. In DNA form, the CDR3 reads TGTGCCAGCAGCCAAGACTTAATACTAGCGGGAGTGCCAGATACGCAGTATTTT. Its protein is CASSQDLILAGVPDTQYF.